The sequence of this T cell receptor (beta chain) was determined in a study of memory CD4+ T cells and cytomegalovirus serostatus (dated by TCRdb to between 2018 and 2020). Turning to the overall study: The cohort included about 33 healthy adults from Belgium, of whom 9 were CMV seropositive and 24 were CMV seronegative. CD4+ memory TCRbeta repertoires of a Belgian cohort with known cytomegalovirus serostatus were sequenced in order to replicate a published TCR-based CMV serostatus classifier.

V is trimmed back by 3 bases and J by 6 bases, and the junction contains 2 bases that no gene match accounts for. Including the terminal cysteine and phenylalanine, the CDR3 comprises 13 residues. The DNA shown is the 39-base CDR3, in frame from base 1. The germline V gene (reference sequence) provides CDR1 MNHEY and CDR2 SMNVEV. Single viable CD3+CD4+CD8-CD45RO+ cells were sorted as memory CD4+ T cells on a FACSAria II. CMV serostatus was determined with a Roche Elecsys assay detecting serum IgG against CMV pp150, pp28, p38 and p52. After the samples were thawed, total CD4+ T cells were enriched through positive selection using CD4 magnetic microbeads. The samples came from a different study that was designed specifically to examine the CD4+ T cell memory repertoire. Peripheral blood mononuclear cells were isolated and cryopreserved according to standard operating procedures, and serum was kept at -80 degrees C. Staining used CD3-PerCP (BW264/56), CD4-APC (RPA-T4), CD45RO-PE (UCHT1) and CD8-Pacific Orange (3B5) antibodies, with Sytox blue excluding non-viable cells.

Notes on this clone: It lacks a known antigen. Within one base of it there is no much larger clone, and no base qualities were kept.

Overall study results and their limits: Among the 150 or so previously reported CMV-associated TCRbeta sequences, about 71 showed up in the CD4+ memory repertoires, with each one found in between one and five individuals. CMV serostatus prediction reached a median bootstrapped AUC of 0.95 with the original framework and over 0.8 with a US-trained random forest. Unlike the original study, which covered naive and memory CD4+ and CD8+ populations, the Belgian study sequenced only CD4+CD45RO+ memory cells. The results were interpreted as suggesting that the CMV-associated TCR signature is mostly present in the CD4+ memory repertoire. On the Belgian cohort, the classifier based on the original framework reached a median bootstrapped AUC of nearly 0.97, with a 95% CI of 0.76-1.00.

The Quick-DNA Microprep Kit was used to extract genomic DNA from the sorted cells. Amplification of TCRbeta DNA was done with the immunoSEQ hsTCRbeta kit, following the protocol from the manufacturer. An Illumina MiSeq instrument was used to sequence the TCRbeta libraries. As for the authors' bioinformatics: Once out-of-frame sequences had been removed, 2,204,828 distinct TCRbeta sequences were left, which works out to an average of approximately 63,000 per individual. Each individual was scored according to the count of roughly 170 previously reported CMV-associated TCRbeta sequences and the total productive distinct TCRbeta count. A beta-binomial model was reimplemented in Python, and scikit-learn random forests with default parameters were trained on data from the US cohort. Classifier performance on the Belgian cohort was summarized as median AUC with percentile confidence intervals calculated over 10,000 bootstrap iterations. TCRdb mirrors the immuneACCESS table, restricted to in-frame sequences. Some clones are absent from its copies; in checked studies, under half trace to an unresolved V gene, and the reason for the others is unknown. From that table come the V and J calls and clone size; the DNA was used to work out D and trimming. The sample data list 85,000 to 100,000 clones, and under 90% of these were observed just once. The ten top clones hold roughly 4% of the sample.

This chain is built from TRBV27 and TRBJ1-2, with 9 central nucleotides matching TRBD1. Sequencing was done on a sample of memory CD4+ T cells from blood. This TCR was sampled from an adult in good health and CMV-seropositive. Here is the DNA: TGTGCCAGCAGTTTCGGGACAGGGCATGGCTACACCTTC. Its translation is CASSFGTGHGYTF.